Shown below are 17 T cell receptor beta chains from a single sample sequenced in a study of radiation and T cells in renal cell carcinoma. Specified time point: blood 4 weeks post-SBRT, at nephrectomy. Noted treatment: 15 Gy SBRT to primary tumor, nephrectomy 4 weeks later. Libraries were prepared by immunoSEQ multiplex PCR; TCRdb keeps only in-frame clonotypes and omits some of them. The sample shows 130,000 to 150,000 clones, around nine tenths of them seen only once. This specimen was blood, taken from a patient whose treatment included radiotherapy and nephrectomy. Every receptor here comes from a woman aged 50 to 60 with renal cell carcinoma.

The chain has TRBV19 and TRBJ1-3; 11 nucleotides align to TRBD1. The ends lost 5 bases at V and 9 bases at J; junction bases unmatched: 3. The CDR3 has 13 amino acids. The V gene's germline CDR1 is LNHDA and CDR2 SQIVND (reference sequence). The CDR3 coding sequence is TGTGCCAGTAGTCCCGGGACAGGGGGCACCATATATTTT. Protein product: CASSPGTGGTIYF. The complete variable domain, with remaining parts taken from reference TRBV19 and TRBJ1-3, reads DGGITQSPKYLFRKEGQNVTLSCEQNLNHDAMYWYRQDPGQGLRLIYYSQIVNDFQKGDIAEGYSVSREKKESFPLTVTSAQKNPTAFYLCASSPGTGGTIYFGEGSWLTVV.

The chain couples TRBV2 to TRBJ2-7, with 10 nucleotides matching TRBD1. In germline, CDR1 is SNHLY, CDR2 FYNNEI. This CDR3 has 14 residues. The J segment lost 7 bases and the V segment lost 1 base, leaving 4 bases of the junction unmatched. The CDR3 loop reads CASSEGTGGSEQYF. CDR3 DNA: TGTGCCAGCAGTGAAGGGACAGGGGGGTCGGAGCAGTACTTC. The variable domain in full, with the rest retrieved from reference TRBV2 and TRBJ2-7, is EPEVTQTPSHQVTQMGQEVILRCVPISNHLYFYWYRQILGQKVEFLVSFYNNEISEKSEIFDDQFSVERPDGSNFTLKIRSTKLEDSAMYFCASSEGTGGSEQYFGPGTRLTVT.

Here the CDR3 DNA reads TGTGCCAGCACCTTACCGGACAGAAACACTGAAGCTTTCTTT. As protein: CASTLPDRNTEAFF. The chain uses TRBV5-4 and TRBJ1-1; tentatively, D is TRBD1 (6 bases). Trimming took 6 bases from V and 2 from J, leaving 14 bases between them. Germline values: CDR1 SGHNT, CDR2 YYREEE (reference sequence). The CDR3 is made up of 14 amino acids. Complete variable domain (other parts from reference TRBV5-4 and TRBJ1-1): ETGVTQSPTHLIKTRGQQVTLRCSSQSGHNTVSWYQQALGQGPQFIFQYYREEENGRGNFPPRFSGLQFPNYSSELNVNALELDDSALYLCASTLPDRNTEAFFGQGTRLTVV.

V is TRBV6-1 and J is TRBJ1-6; D ambiguous. The CDR3 extends over 13 amino acids. Germline CDR1 and CDR2: MNHNS and SASEGT. V lost 6 bases to trimming and J lost 4 bases, with 7 bases between them. The CDR3 sequence is CASRSTYNSPLHF. The CDR3 DNA sequence: TGTGCCAGCAGGTCGACATATAATTCACCCCTCCACTTT.

In nucleotides, the CDR3 is TGTGCCATCAGTGAGGCGGCAGGGACAGGGAACATTCAGTACTTC. This codes for CAISEAAGTGNIQYF. This sequence joins TRBV10-3 and TRBJ2-4; 9 nucleotides match TRBD1. V trimming: 2 bases; J trimming: 7 bases; junction bases outside the gene matches: 6. CDR3 length: 15 amino acids. Germline V gives CDR1 ENHRY, CDR2 SYGVKD.

CDR3 nucleotides: TGTGCCAGTAACCCAGGGGAGGGCACTGAAGCTTTCTTT. This sequence encodes CASNPGEGTEAFF. The chain joins TRBV19 to TRBJ1-1; D might be TRBD1 (6 bases). CDR1 is LNHDA and CDR2 is SQIVND in the germline V gene (reference sequence). The CDR3 extends over 13 amino acids. V was trimmed by 7 bases and J by 4 bases, leaving 13 bases between them.

This clone was found once. The V call is TRBV5-8, the J call TRBJ1-4; no firm D call. The CDR3 totals 14 residues. Trimming left V 5 bases short and J 8 bases short, with 16 bases between. Germline CDR1 is SGHTS and CDR2 is YDEGEE. The CDR3: CASRRDPLEEKLFF. In DNA, the CDR3 is TGTGCCAGCAGGCGGGATCCTCTTGAGGAAAAACTGTTTTTT.

This clone occurred once. The chain links TRBV13 to TRBJ2-7; the match to TRBD1 covers 8 bases. Germline V lookup: CDR1 PRHDT, CDR2 FYEKMQ (reference sequence). The V and J ends lost 4 bases and 5 bases, in that order; junction bases with no gene match: 16. The CDR3 sequence is 17 residues long. CDR3 bases: TGTGCCAGCAGCTCCCGGGAGACAGGGGAAGGTGAAGACGAGCAGTACTTC. This sequence encodes CASSSRETGEGEDEQYF.

V and J are TRBV5-8 and TRBJ2-7, with D possibly TRBD2 on 5 matching bases. Germline V gene sequence: CDR1 SGHTS, CDR2 YDEGEE. The CDR3 has 15 residues. In DNA form, the CDR3 reads TGTGTTAGCACCCCCGGCGGGCAGAGACTTTACGAGCAGTACTTC. This encodes CVSTPGGQRLYEQYF. The whole variable domain, filled in from reference TRBV5-8 and TRBJ2-7, reads EAGVTQSPTHLIKTRGQQATLRCSPISGHTSVYWYQQALGLGLQFLLWYDEGEERNRGNFPPRFSGRQFPNYSSELNVNALELEDSALYLCVSTPGGQRLYEQYFGPGTRLTVT.

The V gene is TRBV28, the J gene TRBJ2-1; TRBD2 agrees at 13 bases. Per the germline V gene, CDR1 is MDHEN and CDR2 is SYDVKM. The length of the CDR3 is 15 residues. V shed 5 bases, J shed 9 bases, and the junction held 7 bases outside the gene matches. CDR3 sequence: CASSPGLAGVGEQFF. CDR3 bases: TGTGCCAGCAGTCCCGGACTAGCGGGAGTAGGTGAGCAGTTCTTC.

The chain uses TRBV10-3 and TRBJ2-1, with TRBD1 matching over 8 bases. Germline values: CDR1 ENHRY, CDR2 SYGVKD. Trimming cost V 2 bases and J 3 bases; bases outside gene matches: 3. The CDR3 extends over 15 amino acids. The DNA of the CDR3 is TGTGCCATCAGTGAGAGGACAGGGATCTACAATGAGCAGTTCTTC. Amino acid sequence: CAISERTGIYNEQFF.

V usage is TRBV7-2 and J usage is TRBJ2-3; D gene unclear. V was cut by 1 base and J by 0 bases, with 8 bases left in between. The CDR3 runs 15 residues. CDR1 and CDR2 (germline): SGHTA, FQGNSA. CDR3 sequence (DNA): TGTGCCAGCAGCTTAGTTTGGCGGAGCACAGATACGCAGTATTTT. Translated: CASSLVWRSTDTQYF.

The rearrangement joins TRBV30 to TRBJ1-1, with unresolved D. CDR3 length: 13 amino acids. Trimming removed 4 bases from V and 1 base from J, with 10 bases in between. Germline CDR1 and CDR2: GTSNPN and SVGIG (reference sequence). CDR3 protein: CAWTRYPNTEAFF. For the CDR3, the DNA is TGTGCCTGGACCAGGTACCCGAACACTGAAGCTTTCTTT.

The chain joins TRBV5-1 to TRBJ1-2; D remains ambiguous. The germline V gene has CDR1 SGHRS and CDR2 YFSETQ. This CDR3 region has 13 residues. V was clipped by 1 base and J by 5 bases, with 9 bases between them. The CDR3 nucleotides read TGCGCCAGCAGCTTGTCAGAATATTATGGCTACACCTTC. The encoded protein is CASSLSEYYGYTF. Full variable domain (remainder filled in from reference TRBV5-1 and TRBJ1-2): KAGVTQTPRYLIKTRGQQVTLSCSPISGHRSVSWYQQTPGQGLQFLFEYFSETQRNKGNFPGRFSGRQFSNSRSEMNVSTLELGDSALYLCASSLSEYYGYTFGSGTRLTVV.

This rearrangement joins TRBV5-1 to TRBJ1-3; D might be TRBD1 (6 bases). Germline CDR1 SGHRS, CDR2 YFSETQ. Trimming took 4 bases from V and 4 from J, leaving 18 bases between them. The CDR3 has 16 amino acids. The CDR3 coding sequence is TGCGCCAGCAGCAACCTGGGACATAAGCCGGGAAACACCATATATTTT. Translating gives CASSNLGHKPGNTIYF.

This sequence joins TRBV19 and TRBJ2-3; a weak D match, TRBD2 (5 bases). The CDR3 totals 15 residues. V was trimmed by 5 bases and J by 0 bases, leaving 12 bases between them. Germline lookup yields CDR1 LNHDA and CDR2 SQIVND (reference sequence). CDR3 amino acids: CASSPGLSSTDTQYF. Here the CDR3 DNA reads TGTGCCAGTAGTCCCGGACTGTCTAGCACAGATACGCAGTATTTT.

The chain is built from TRBV25-1 and TRBJ2-1; D remains unclear. Per the germline V gene, CDR1 is MGHDK and CDR2 is SYGVNS. CDR3 length equals 12 residues. Trimming took off 6 bases at V and 4 bases at J, with 7 bases between the two ends. In DNA, the CDR3 is TGTGCCAGCAGCGCACGGTACAATGAGCAGTTCTTC. Translation gives CASSARYNEQFF.